This is a list of T cell receptor beta chains from one sample in a study of long-term antiretroviral therapy in people with HIV. Produced via immunoSEQ multiplex PCR; TCRdb's table is partial and in-frame only. In the table there are about 25,000 clones, approximately 80% of which are singletons. The sequencing used unsorted PBMCs, collected 4.4 years after starting antiretroviral therapy. The receptor source for this set is a man aged 30-40 years with HIV. The CDR3 runs from the conserved cysteine through the conserved F or W. D genes are given only for firm matches. Clone size appears in some rows only: once, few, many, or a class for an expanded clone.

TRBV5-6	NA	NA	TRBJ1-2	TGTGCCAGCAGCTTTGAGGGTTTCTATGGCTACACCTTC	CASSFEGFYGYTF
TRBV5-1	NA	NA	TRBJ2-7	TGCGCCAGCAGCTTAGAAGGGGTCCCCTACGAGCAGTACTTC	CASSLEGVPYEQYF
TRBV28	few	TRBD1	TRBJ2-7	TGTGCCAGCAGTTTAATTACAGGGGCGCGGGAGCAGTACTTC	CASSLITGAREQYF
TRBV6-1	NA	TRBD1	TRBJ2-1	TGTGCCAGCAGTGAGTCGACAGGGGATTATGAGCAGTTCTTC	CASSESTGDYEQFF
TRBV11-2	NA	NA	TRBJ2-1	TGTGCCAGCAGCTTAGTTGGACCTACGCTCAATGAGCAGTTCTTC	CASSLVGPTLNEQFF
TRBV5-8	NA	NA	TRBJ2-6	TGTGCCAGCAGCACGGACGGACCTGGCGGGGCCAACGTCCTGACTTTC	CASSTDGPGGANVLTF
TRBV7-2	NA	NA	TRBJ1-5	TGTGCCAGCAGCTTTCCAAGACAGCCCCAGCATTTT	CASSFPRQPQHF
TRBV7-2	NA	NA	TRBJ2-3	TGTGCCAGCAGCATTTCAGGGGCAGGGACGCAGTATTTT	CASSISGAGTQYF
TRBV5-4	NA	NA	TRBJ2-3	TGTGCCAGCAGCTTAGCAGATACGCAGTATTTT	CASSLADTQYF
TRBV5-1	NA	NA	TRBJ2-7	TGCGCCAGCAGTCCGCAGGGGCCGGTATACGAGCAGTACTTC	CASSPQGPVYEQYF
TRBV29-1	NA	NA	TRBJ2-7	TGCAGCGTAAACCGGGACACGGGCGAGCAGTACTTC	CSVNRDTGEQYF
TRBV6-5	NA	NA	TRBJ2-5	TGTGCCAGCAGCCCCGGACAGAACCAAGAGACCCAGTACTTC	CASSPGQNQETQYF
TRBV4-3	NA	NA	TRBJ1-5	TGCGCCAGCAGCCTCTACGGGACGGTTGATCAGCCCCAGCATTTT	CASSLYGTVDQPQHF
TRBV7-9	few	NA	TRBJ1-3	TGTGCCAGCAGCTTGGGTCTACGAAACACCATATATTTT	CASSLGLRNTIYF
TRBV5-4	NA	NA	TRBJ1-3	TGTGCCAGCAGCCCCGCAGAGTCCGCAGGAAACACCATATATTTT	CASSPAESAGNTIYF
TRBV9	NA	NA	TRBJ2-7	TGTGCCAGCAGCGTCAGACAGGACAGAGGCGAGCAGTACTTC	CASSVRQDRGEQYF
TRBV18	NA	TRBD1	TRBJ1-1	TGTGCCAGCTCACTCGTCCGGACAGGGTGGACTGAAGCTTTCTTT	CASSLVRTGWTEAFF
TRBV28	NA	NA	TRBJ2-4	TGTGCCAGCGGGTCGGAACTAGCCAAAAACATTCAGTACTTC	CASGSELAKNIQYF
TRBV11-2	NA	NA	TRBJ2-1	TGTGCCAGCAGCCGTCATAATGAGCAGTTCTTC	CASSRHNEQFF
TRBV4-1	NA	NA	TRBJ1-2	TGCGCCAGCAGCCCGAGCGGGGGAAACTATGGCTACACCTTC	CASSPSGGNYGYTF
TRBV5-8	NA	NA	TRBJ2-7	TGTGCCAGCAGCCTGGGGGTCCACGAGCAGTACTTC	CASSLGVHEQYF
TRBV25-1	NA	NA	TRBJ1-4	TGTGCCAGCAGTGAATCATGGGGGCTTAATGAAAAACTGTTTTTT	CASSESWGLNEKLFF
TRBV27	few	NA	TRBJ2-1	TGTGCCAGCAGTTATGAGGTCGGAGTAAACAATGAGCAGTTCTTC	CASSYEVGVNNEQFF
TRBV13	NA	NA	TRBJ2-5	TGTGCCAGCAGCCTGTGGGGGGGCCCTGGGGAGACCCAGTACTTC	CASSLWGGPGETQYF
TRBV9	NA	TRBD1	TRBJ2-7	TGTGCCAGCAGCTACAGACAGGGGGCTTACGAGCAGTACTTC	CASSYRQGAYEQYF
TRBV6-5	NA	NA	TRBJ2-1	TGTGCCAGCAGTCTGGGGACCCACAATGAGCAGTTCTTC	CASSLGTHNEQFF
TRBV5-1	NA	NA	TRBJ1-1	TGCGCCAGCAGCGGAGCAGAGGGGAACACTGAAGCTTTCTTT	CASSGAEGNTEAFF
TRBV5-1	NA	NA	TRBJ2-5	TGCGCCAGCGGGCCAGGCAGCCAAGAGACCCAGTACTTC	CASGPGSQETQYF
TRBV9	NA	TRBD1	TRBJ2-1	TGTGCCAGCAGCACGGACAGGGGTAGTGAGCAGTTCTTC	CASSTDRGSEQFF
TRBV2	NA	NA	TRBJ1-2	TGTGCCAGCAGTGAATCGAGGCAGGGTCTTCCCTATGGCTACACCTTC	CASSESRQGLPYGYTF
TRBV5-6	NA	NA	TRBJ1-5	TGTGCCAGCAGCCTCAGGGGCTCAAGATATCAGCCCCAGCATTTT	CASSLRGSRYQPQHF
TRBV7-2	NA	TRBD1	TRBJ1-3	TGTGCCAGCAGCCCGGACAGGGTCTCTGGAAACACCATATATTTT	CASSPDRVSGNTIYF